A selection of T cell receptor beta chains follows, all from one sample in a study of blood T cell repertoires in COVID-19. The protocol was immunoSEQ multiplex PCR, while the TCRdb copy is restricted to in-frame clones and leaves out a portion. This sample carries approximately 77,000 clones, roughly 80% of them seen once, and the ten largest clones take more than 15%. The specimen sequenced was peripheral blood. The receptor source for this set is a woman aged 60-70 years with acute or convalescent COVID-19. Both conserved end residues are part of each CDR3.

v_call cdr3_aa
TRBV2 CASSGLAGARGANVLTF
TRBV3-1/TRBV3-2 CASGAVLSGANVLTF
TRBV19 CASSNRRGLATDEQFF
TRBV5-6 CASSSQGRTEAFF
TRBV7-9 CASSTSLQGAPYTF
TRBV18 CASSPSLDRAMGYTF
TRBV24-1 CATSEIDSPEAFF
TRBV7-2 CASSPRLAGGPSNTGELFF
TRBV24-1 CATSESGGENVYEQYF
TRBV11-3 CASSRDRGEETQYF
TRBV6-6 CASSLRGADTEAFF
TRBV25-1 CASSPQGAAAEAFF
TRBV12-3/TRBV12-4 CASSTALNQPQHF
TRBV3-1/TRBV3-2 CASSQDMNSPLHF
TRBV5-4 CASSLDPISQGRRFGYTF
TRBV3-1/TRBV3-2 CASSQDYDRVAGAFF
TRBV9 CASSSRQGDTDTQYF
TRBV29-1 CSVERQGSGYTF
TRBV13 CASSSRSGGASDTQYF
TRBV13 CASSLDGGGYTF
TRBV7-3 CASSLGTGGPYGYTF
TRBV5-1 CASSLPIGQLTEAFF
TRBV18 CATGQGNTGELFF
TRBV24-1 CATSASFGVDTQYF
TRBV5-1 CASSQGQGTDTQYF
TRBV6-6 CASRHPGDMYGYTF
TRBV19 CASKSRLTVYGYTF
TRBV4-3 CASSQEDRGNGYTF
TRBV19 CASSIGGSTDTQYF
TRBV24-1 CATSAGYGYTF
TRBV5-4 CASSLPGNIQYF
TRBV30 CAWSRKTGGGNQPQHF
TRBV6-5 CASRQDGHPNTIYF
TRBV3-1/TRBV3-2 CASSQGEDTGNTIYF
TRBV18 CASSPRNGWTQYF
TRBV3-1/TRBV3-2 CASSQGGGRTEAFF
TRBV9 CASSVVPGYNEQFF
TRBV2 CASSGVLGRNEQFF
TRBV7-2 CASSSQGQGGYTF